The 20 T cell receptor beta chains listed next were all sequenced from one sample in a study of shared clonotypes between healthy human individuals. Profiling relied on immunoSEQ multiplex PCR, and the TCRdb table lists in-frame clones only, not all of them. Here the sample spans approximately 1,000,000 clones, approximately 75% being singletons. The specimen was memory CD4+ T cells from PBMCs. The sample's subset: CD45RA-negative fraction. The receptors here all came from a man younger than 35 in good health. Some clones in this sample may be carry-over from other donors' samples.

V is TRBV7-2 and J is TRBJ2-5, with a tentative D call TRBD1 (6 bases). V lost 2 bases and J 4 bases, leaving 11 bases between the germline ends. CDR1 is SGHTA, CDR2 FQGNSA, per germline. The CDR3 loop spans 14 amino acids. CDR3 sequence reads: CASSLMIGGETQYF. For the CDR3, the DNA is TGTGCCAGCAGCTTAATGATAGGGGGAGAGACCCAGTACTTC.

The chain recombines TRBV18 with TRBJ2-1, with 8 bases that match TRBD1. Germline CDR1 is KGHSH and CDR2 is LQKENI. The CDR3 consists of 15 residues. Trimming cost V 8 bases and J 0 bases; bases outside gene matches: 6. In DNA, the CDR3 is TGTGCCAGCGCAAACAGGGGGAGCTCCTACAATGAGCAGTTCTTC. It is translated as CASANRGSSYNEQFF.

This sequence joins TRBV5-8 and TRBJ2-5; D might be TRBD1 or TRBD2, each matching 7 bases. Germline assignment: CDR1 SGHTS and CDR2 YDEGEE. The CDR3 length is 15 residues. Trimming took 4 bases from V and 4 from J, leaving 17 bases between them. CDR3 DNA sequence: TGTGCCAGCAGCGTAGCCCTCAGGGGGGGAGAGACCCAGTACTTC. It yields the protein CASSVALRGGETQYF.

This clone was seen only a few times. DNA of the CDR3: TGTGCCAGCTCACCCAGGGGAGCTGGGGCCAACGTCCTGACTTTC. As protein: CASSPRGAGANVLTF. The gene calls are TRBV18 and TRBJ2-6; D perhaps matches TRBD1 (6 bases). Trimming took 3 bases from V and 2 from J, leaving 8 bases between them. The CDR3 has 15 amino acids. Germline V gene sequence: CDR1 KGHSH, CDR2 LQKENI.

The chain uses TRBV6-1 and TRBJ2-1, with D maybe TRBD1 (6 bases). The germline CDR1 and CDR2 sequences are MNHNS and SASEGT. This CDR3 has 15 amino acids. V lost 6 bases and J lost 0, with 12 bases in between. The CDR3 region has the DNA TGTGCCAGCAGAAAGAGACAGGCCTCCTACAATGAGCAGTTCTTC. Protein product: CASRKRQASYNEQFF.

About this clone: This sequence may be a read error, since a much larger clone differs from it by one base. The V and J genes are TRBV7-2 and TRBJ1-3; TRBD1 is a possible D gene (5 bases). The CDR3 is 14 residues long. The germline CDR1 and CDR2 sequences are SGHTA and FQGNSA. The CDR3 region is CASSLVQGRNTVYF. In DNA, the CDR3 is TGTGCCAGCAGCTTAGTGCAGGGACGAAACACCGTATATTTT. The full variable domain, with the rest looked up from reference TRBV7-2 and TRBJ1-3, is GAGVSQSPSNKVTEKGKDVELRCDPISGHTALYWYRQSLGQGLEFLIYFQGNSAPDKSGLPSDRFSAERTGGSVSTLTIQRTQQEDSAVYLCASSLVQGRNTVYFGEGSWLTVV.

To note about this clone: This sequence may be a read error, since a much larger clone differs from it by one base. The CDR3 DNA reads TGCAGCGTTGATGTGACAGGTCCCCTGCGGCCCCAGCATTTT. Translation gives CSVDVTGPLRPQHF. The chain joins TRBV29-1 to TRBJ1-5, with a tentative D call TRBD1 (6 bases). CDR3 length: 14 amino acids. From germline, CDR1 is SQVTM and CDR2 ANQGSEA. V lost 3 bases and J lost 9, with 18 bases in between.

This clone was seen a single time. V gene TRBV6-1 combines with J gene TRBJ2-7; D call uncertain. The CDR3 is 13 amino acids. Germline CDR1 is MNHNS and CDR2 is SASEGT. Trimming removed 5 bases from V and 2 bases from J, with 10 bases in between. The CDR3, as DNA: TGTGCCAGCAGTAAAACAAGCGCCTACGAGCAGTACTTC. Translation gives CASSKTSAYEQYF.

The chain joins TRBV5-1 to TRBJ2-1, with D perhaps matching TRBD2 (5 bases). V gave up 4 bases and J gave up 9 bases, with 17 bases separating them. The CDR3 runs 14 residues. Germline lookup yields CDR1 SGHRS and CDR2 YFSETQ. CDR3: CASSPEPRAGEQFF. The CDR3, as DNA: TGCGCCAGCAGCCCCGAACCCCGCGCGGGTGAGCAGTTCTTC.

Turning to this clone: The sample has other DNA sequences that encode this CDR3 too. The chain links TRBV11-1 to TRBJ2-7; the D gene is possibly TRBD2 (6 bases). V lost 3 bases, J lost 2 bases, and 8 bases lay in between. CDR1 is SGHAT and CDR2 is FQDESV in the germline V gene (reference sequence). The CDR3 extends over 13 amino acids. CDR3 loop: CASSFSGTYEQYF. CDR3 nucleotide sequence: TGTGCCAGCAGCTTTAGCGGAACCTACGAGCAGTACTTC. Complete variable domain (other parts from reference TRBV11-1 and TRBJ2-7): EAEVAQSPRYKITEKSQAVAFWCDPISGHATLYWYRQILGQGPELLVQFQDESVVDDSQLPKDRFSAERLKGVDSTLKIQPAELGDSAMYLCASSFSGTYEQYFGPGTRLTVT.

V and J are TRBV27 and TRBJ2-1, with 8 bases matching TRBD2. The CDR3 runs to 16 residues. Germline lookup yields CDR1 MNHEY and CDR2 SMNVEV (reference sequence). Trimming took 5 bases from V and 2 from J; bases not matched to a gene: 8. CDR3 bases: TGTGCCAGCAGTCCCTGGCGGGAGGACACCTACAATGAGCAGTTCTTC. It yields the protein CASSPWREDTYNEQFF.

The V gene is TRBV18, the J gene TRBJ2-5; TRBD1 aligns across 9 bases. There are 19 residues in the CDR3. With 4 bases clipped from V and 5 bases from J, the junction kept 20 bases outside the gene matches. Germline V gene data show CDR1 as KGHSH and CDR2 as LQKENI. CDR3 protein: CASSLGPRTTGGAGETQYF. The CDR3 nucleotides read TGTGCCAGCTCACTGGGCCCCAGGACAACAGGGGGCGCAGGGGAGACCCAGTACTTC.

The CDR3 spells CASSQDSFDRRSKLFF. CDR3 sequence (DNA): TGCGCCAGCAGCCAAGATTCGTTTGACAGAAGGTCAAAACTGTTTTTT. The chain combines TRBV4-3 with TRBJ1-4, with a possible D match to TRBD1 (5 bases). V lost 0 bases, J lost 10 bases, and 18 bases lay in between. Germline values: CDR1 LGHNA, CDR2 YSLEER. The CDR3 loop spans 16 amino acids.

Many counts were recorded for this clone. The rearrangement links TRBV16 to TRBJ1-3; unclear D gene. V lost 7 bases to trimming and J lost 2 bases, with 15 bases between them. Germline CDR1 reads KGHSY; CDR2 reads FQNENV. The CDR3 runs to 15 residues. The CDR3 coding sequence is TGTGCCAGCACCCTAATCGTCGGAGCTGGAAACACCATATATTTT. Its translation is CASTLIVGAGNTIYF.

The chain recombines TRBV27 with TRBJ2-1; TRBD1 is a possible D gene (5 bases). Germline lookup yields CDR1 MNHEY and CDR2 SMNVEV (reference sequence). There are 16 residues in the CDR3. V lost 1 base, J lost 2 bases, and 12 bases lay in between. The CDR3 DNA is TGTGCCAGCAGTTTATATGGTTTAGGGGCCTACAATGAGCAGTTCTTC. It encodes CASSLYGLGAYNEQFF.

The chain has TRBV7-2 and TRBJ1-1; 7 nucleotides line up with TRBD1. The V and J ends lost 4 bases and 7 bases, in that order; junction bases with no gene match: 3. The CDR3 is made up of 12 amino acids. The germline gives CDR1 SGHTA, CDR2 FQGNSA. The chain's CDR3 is CASSSNRGEAFF. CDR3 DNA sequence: TGTGCCAGCAGCTCCAACAGGGGTGAAGCTTTCTTT.

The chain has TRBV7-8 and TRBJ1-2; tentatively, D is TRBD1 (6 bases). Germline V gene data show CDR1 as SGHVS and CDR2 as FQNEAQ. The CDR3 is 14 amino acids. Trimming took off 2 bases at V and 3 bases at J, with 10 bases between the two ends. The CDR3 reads CASSLNRAHYGYTF. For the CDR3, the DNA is TGTGCCAGCAGCTTAAACAGGGCCCACTATGGCTACACCTTC.

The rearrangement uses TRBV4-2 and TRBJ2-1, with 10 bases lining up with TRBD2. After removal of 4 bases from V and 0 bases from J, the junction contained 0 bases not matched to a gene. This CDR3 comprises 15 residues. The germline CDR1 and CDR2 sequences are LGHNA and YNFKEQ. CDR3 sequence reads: CASSRLAGSYNEQFF. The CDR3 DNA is TGTGCCAGCAGCCGACTAGCGGGCTCCTACAATGAGCAGTTCTTC.

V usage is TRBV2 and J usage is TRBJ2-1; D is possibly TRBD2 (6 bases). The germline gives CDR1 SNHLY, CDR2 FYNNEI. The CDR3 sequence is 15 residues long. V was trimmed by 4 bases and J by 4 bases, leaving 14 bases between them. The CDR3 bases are TGTGCCAGCAGTGGCGTAGCGGCTCATTACAATGAGCAGTTCTTC. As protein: CASSGVAAHYNEQFF.

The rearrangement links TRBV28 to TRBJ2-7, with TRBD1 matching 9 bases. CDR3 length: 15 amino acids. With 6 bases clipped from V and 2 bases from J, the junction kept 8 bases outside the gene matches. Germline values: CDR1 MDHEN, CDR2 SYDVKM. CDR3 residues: CASRPGTGYTYEQYF. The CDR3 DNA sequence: TGTGCCAGCAGGCCAGGGACAGGGTATACCTACGAGCAGTACTTC.